This T cell receptor beta chain stems from a study of cytomegalovirus exposure and HLA in healthy donors. The V and J ends lost 8 bases and 6 bases respectively, with 16 bases between them. The CDR3 has 12 amino acids. Germline V gene sequence: CDR1 GTSNPN, CDR2 SVGIG (reference sequence). Both 60 Vbeta primers and 13 Jbeta primers went into the PCR. Sequenced by immunoSEQ multiplex PCR; TCRdb stores in-frame clones only, minus some. In all, the sample yields 150,000 or so clones. The chain recombines TRBV30 with TRBJ1-2; D is perhaps TRBD1 (5 bases). The sequenced material came from PBMCs. The source of this sequence is a woman in her 50s in good health and CMV-seronegative. The CDR3 nucleotides are TGTGCCCGGCAGGGAAGGAGGGATGGCTACACCTTC. It translates to CARQGRRDGYTF.